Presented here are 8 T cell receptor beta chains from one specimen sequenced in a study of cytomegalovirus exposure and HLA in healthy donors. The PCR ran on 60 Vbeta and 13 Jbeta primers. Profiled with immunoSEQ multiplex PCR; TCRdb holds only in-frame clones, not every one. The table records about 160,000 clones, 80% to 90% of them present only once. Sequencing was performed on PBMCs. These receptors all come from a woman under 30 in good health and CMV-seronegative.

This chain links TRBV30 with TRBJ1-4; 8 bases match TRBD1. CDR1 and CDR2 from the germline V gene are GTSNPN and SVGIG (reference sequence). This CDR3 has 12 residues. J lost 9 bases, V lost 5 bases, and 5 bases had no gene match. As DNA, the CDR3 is TGTGCCTGGGGACAGGGAAGTAAAAAACTGTTTTTT. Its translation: CAWGQGSKKLFF.

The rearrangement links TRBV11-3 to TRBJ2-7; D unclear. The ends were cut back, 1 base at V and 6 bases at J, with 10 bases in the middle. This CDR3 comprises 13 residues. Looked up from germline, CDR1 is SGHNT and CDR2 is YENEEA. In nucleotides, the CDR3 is TGTGCCAGCAGCTTAGGCTGGTCGGGCGAGCAGTACTTC. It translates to CASSLGWSGEQYF.

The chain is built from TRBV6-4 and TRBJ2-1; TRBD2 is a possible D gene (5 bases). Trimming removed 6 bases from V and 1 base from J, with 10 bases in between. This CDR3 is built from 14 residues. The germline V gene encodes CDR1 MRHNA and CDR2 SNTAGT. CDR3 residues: CASRRERSYNEQFF. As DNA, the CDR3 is TGTGCCAGCAGAAGAGAGCGGTCCTACAATGAGCAGTTCTTC.

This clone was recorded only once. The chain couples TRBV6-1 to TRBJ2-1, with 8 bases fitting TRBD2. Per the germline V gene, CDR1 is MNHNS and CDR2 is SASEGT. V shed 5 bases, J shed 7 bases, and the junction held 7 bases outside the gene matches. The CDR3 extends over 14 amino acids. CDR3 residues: CASSTSGSINEQFF. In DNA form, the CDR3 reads TGTGCCAGCAGTACTAGCGGCTCGATAAATGAGCAGTTCTTC.

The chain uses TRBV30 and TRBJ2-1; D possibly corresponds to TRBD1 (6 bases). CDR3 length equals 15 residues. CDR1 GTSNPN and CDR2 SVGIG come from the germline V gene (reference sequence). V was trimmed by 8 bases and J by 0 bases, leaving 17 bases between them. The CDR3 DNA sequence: TGTGCCCGAGAGGACAGCCTTAGCTCCTACAATGAGCAGTTCTTC. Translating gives CAREDSLSSYNEQFF.

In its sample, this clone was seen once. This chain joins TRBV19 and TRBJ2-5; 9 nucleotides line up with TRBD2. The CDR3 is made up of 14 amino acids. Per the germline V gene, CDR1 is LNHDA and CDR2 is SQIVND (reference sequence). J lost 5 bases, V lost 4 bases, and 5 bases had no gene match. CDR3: CASSSGRAGETQYF. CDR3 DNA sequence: TGTGCCAGTAGTAGCGGGAGGGCCGGTGAGACCCAGTACTTC.

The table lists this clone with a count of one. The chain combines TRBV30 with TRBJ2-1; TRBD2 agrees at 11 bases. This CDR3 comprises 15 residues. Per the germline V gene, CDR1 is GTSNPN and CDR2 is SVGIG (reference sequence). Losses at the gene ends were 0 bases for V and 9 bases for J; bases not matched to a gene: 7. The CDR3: CAWSVLAGGRSEQFF. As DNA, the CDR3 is TGTGCCTGGAGTGTTCTAGCGGGAGGTCGAAGTGAGCAGTTCTTC.

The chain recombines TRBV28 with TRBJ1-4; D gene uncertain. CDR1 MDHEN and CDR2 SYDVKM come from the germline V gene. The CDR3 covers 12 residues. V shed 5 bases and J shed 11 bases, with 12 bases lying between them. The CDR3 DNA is TGTGCCAGCAGTGCTATGACAAGGAAACTGTTTTTT. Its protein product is CASSAMTRKLFF.